The 32 T cell receptor beta chains listed next were all sequenced from one sample in a study of cytomegalovirus exposure and HLA in healthy donors. Primers included in the PCR were 60 Vbeta and 13 Jbeta primers. Only in-frame clones appear in the TCRdb table, and some are missing; sequencing was by immunoSEQ multiplex PCR. The sample has about 220,000 clones; around 80% are singletons. The sample was PBMCs. Receptor source: a woman aged 40 to 55 in good health and CMV-seropositive.

This clone was detected once. The CDR3 coding sequence is TGTGCCAGTAGTATGAAAGGGGTTACGGGACTAGTTTTAGTC. This codes for CASSMKGVTGLVLV. The chain recombines TRBV19 with TRBJ2-7, with 8 bases fitting TRBD2. The germline V gene has CDR1 LNHDA and CDR2 SQIVND (reference sequence). The CDR3 has 14 residues.

V and J are TRBV5-6 and TRBJ1-2, with D tentatively TRBD1 (6 bases). The V and J ends lost 6 bases and 2 bases respectively, with 17 bases between them. Germline CDR1 is SGHDT and CDR2 is YYEEEE. This CDR3 is 15 amino acids long. The CDR3 DNA sequence: TGTGCCAGCAACCTTGGGGGGGACACCAACTATGGCTACACCTTC. This sequence encodes CASNLGGDTNYGYTF.

The chain employs TRBV30 and TRBJ2-7, with D possibly TRBD2 on 5 matching bases. The germline V gene encodes CDR1 GTSNPN and CDR2 SVGIG (reference sequence). Trimming took 5 bases from V and 5 from J, leaving 10 bases between them. The CDR3 spans 11 residues. The CDR3 here is CAWADFHEQYF. The CDR3, as DNA: TGTGCCTGGGCGGACTTCCACGAGCAGTACTTC.

The chain is built from TRBV6-1 and TRBJ2-2; 8 positions agree with TRBD2. CDR1 MNHNS and CDR2 SASEGT come from the germline V gene. This CDR3 contains 18 residues. The V segment lost 4 bases and the J segment 4 bases; nucleotides outside the gene matches: 14. The CDR3 coding sequence is TGTGCCAGCAGTGCCCAGTGGGGTTCGGCGGGGGGCACCGGGGAGCTGTTTTTT. Its translation: CASSAQWGSAGGTGELFF.

This chain joins TRBV10-2 and TRBJ1-1; the D gene is possibly TRBD1 (5 bases). Germline CDR1 and CDR2: WSHSY and SAAADI. The CDR3 runs to 12 residues. Trimming shortened V by 6 bases and J by 5 bases, and 10 bases separated the two germline ends. The CDR3 protein is CASRSTATEAFF. In DNA form, the CDR3 reads TGCGCCAGCAGATCGACAGCTACTGAAGCTTTCTTT.

This rearrangement joins TRBV30 to TRBJ1-5; D is unresolved. Looked up from germline, CDR1 is GTSNPN and CDR2 is SVGIG (reference sequence). V lost 3 bases and J lost 2, with 11 bases in between. The CDR3 has 14 amino acids. The CDR3 nucleotides read TGTGCCTGGAGCCCTCCGGGTGGCAATCAGCCCCAGCATTTT. It encodes CAWSPPGGNQPQHF.

This clone has just one count. V usage is TRBV10-2 and J usage is TRBJ2-1; the match to TRBD2 covers 13 bases. The CDR3 runs to 15 residues. The germline gives CDR1 WSHSY, CDR2 SAAADI. With V trimmed by 9 bases and J by 8 bases, 10 bases remained unmatched. The CDR3 DNA follows: TGCGCCAGTCTTAGGACTAGCGGGAGATCCGATGAGCAGTTCTTC. It specifies CASLRTSGRSDEQFF.

The chain uses TRBV19 and TRBJ1-1; a weak D match, TRBD1 (6 bases). V was shortened by 4 bases and J by 4 bases, with 25 bases between the two germline ends. This CDR3 comprises 18 residues. Germline V gene lookup returns CDR1 LNHDA and CDR2 SQIVND (reference sequence). CDR3 DNA: TGTGCCAGTAGTAGTACAGGGTTCTCGGTCTGGGGCGGCACTGAAGCTTTCTTT. Its translation: CASSSTGFSVWGGTEAFF.

This clone has just a few counts. V is TRBV6-5 and J is TRBJ2-1; 8 bases line up with TRBD1. The trim removed 4 bases at V and 8 bases at J, leaving 10 bases unmatched. The CDR3 length is 15 residues. Per the germline V gene, CDR1 is MNHEY and CDR2 is SVGAGI. The CDR3 nucleotides are TGTGCCAGCAGTTCCCTCCTGTCAGGGGGCTATGAGCAGTTCTTC. As protein: CASSSLLSGGYEQFF.

This clone was recorded a few times. The V gene is TRBV19, the J gene TRBJ1-6; no clear D. The CDR3 has 13 residues. V was shortened by 9 bases and J by 5 bases, with 11 bases between the two germline ends. Germline values: CDR1 LNHDA, CDR2 SQIVND (reference sequence). The CDR3 coding sequence is TGTGCCAGCACCTGGAGGAATAATTCACCCCTCCACTTT. It encodes CASTWRNNSPLHF. Complete variable domain (other parts from reference TRBV19 and TRBJ1-6): DGGITQSPKYLFRKEGQNVTLSCEQNLNHDAMYWYRQDPGQGLRLIYYSQIVNDFQKGDIAEGYSVSREKKESFPLTVTSAQKNPTAFYLCASTWRNNSPLHFGNGTRLTVT.

The chain carries TRBV6-5 and TRBJ1-1; 10 nucleotides match TRBD1. Germline V lookup: CDR1 MNHEY, CDR2 SVGAGI. The CDR3 covers 15 residues. Trimming removed 4 bases from V and 1 base from J; junction bases left unmatched: 3. The CDR3 protein is CASSSRQGANTEAFF. CDR3 nucleotide sequence: TGTGCCAGCAGTTCTCGACAGGGGGCGAACACTGAAGCTTTCTTT.

The chain joins TRBV7-9 to TRBJ1-6, with 9 bases fitting TRBD1. The ends lost 3 bases at V and 11 bases at J; junction bases unmatched: 8. The germline gives CDR1 SEHNR, CDR2 FQNEAQ (reference sequence). This CDR3 has 15 amino acids. The CDR3 nucleotides are TGTGCCAGCAGCTTCCCGGGACAGGGTGTTGCACCCCTCCACTTT. Translating gives CASSFPGQGVAPLHF.

In DNA, the CDR3 is TGTGCCAGCAGTGAGAACAGAAAAGAGACCCAGTACTTC. The encoded protein is CASSENRKETQYF. The chain uses TRBV2 and TRBJ2-5, with no clear D. The V gene lost 3 bases and the J gene lost 3 bases, with 8 bases spanning the gap. CDR1 and CDR2 (germline): SNHLY, FYNNEI. CDR3 size: 13 residues.

The chain joins TRBV2 to TRBJ1-4, with D possibly TRBD1 on 5 matching bases. This CDR3 region has 14 residues. Trimming took 5 bases from V and 4 from J, leaving 11 bases between them. Germline-derived CDR1 and CDR2 are SNHLY and FYNNEI. The CDR3 is CASSPDSSNEKLFF. The CDR3 DNA reads TGTGCCAGCAGTCCCGACAGCAGTAATGAAAAACTGTTTTTT.

The chain combines TRBV27 with TRBJ2-7, with D possibly matching TRBD2 (7 bases). V was pared by 0 bases and J by 4 bases, with 13 bases between. The CDR3 has 15 residues. In germline, CDR1 is MNHEY, CDR2 SMNVEV (reference sequence). The CDR3 protein is CASSLSAGANYEQYF. CDR3 DNA sequence: TGTGCCAGCAGTTTATCCGCGGGGGCGAATTACGAGCAGTACTTC.

J is TRBJ2-7 and V is TRBV11-2; D may be TRBD2 (6 bases). The germline V and J ends were trimmed by 2 bases and 6 bases, with 11 bases remaining between them. CDR1 is SGHAT, CDR2 FQNNGV, per germline. The CDR3 contains 13 residues. The CDR3 loop reads CASSLTGGGEQYF. The CDR3 DNA is TGTGCCAGCAGCTTAACCGGGGGTGGCGAGCAGTACTTC. The variable domain in full, with the rest retrieved from reference TRBV11-2 and TRBJ2-7, is EAGVAQSPRYKIIEKRQSVAFWCNPISGHATLYWYQQILGQGPKLLIQFQNNGVVDDSQLPKDRFSAERLKGVDSTLKIQPAKLEDSAVYLCASSLTGGGEQYFGPGTRLTVT.

This rearrangement joins TRBV7-2 to TRBJ1-5; TRBD1 is a possible D gene (5 bases). The germline V gene has CDR1 SGHTA and CDR2 FQGNSA. This CDR3 spans 15 amino acids. The V end lost 6 bases, the J end lost 5 bases, and 17 bases lay between the germline ends. CDR3 in amino acids: CASSKQPRGDQPQHF. CDR3 DNA: TGTGCCAGCAGTAAACAGCCCCGGGGGGATCAGCCCCAGCATTTT.

The chain combines TRBV7-2 with TRBJ2-7; D perhaps matches TRBD1 (5 bases). V was shortened by 4 bases and J by 3 bases, with 10 bases between the two germline ends. There are 13 residues in the CDR3. CDR1 is SGHTA and CDR2 is FQGNSA in the germline V gene. CDR3 sequence reads: CASSWQGFYEQYF. The CDR3 DNA is TGTGCCAGCAGCTGGCAGGGATTCTACGAGCAGTACTTC.

This chain joins TRBV5-1 and TRBJ2-1; TRBD1 agrees at 8 bases. The V and J ends lost 7 bases and 6 bases, in that order; junction bases with no gene match: 9. Germline V lookup: CDR1 SGHRS, CDR2 YFSETQ. This CDR3 region has 14 residues. CDR3 bases: TGCGCCAGCGGACCGGGACAGGACTTCAATGAGCAGTTCTTC. Translated, it gives CASGPGQDFNEQFF.

This clone was seen more than once but under ten times. The CDR3 DNA reads as TGTGCCAGCAGCTTGGACAGGGACGGTTCACCCCTCCACTTT. The encoded protein is CASSLDRDGSPLHF. V is TRBV5-4 and J is TRBJ1-6; tentative D call: TRBD1 (6 bases). The V end was cut by 0 bases, the J end by 9 bases, with 10 bases between. The CDR3 covers 14 residues. CDR1 is SGHNT, CDR2 YYREEE, per germline (reference sequence).

The V and J genes are TRBV10-3 and TRBJ2-7; 10 bases are shared with TRBD2. Losses at the gene ends were 4 bases for V and 4 bases for J; bases not matched to a gene: 4. Per germline, CDR1 ENHRY and CDR2 SYGVKD. The CDR3 is 14 amino acids. The CDR3 DNA reads as TGTGCCATCAGTGGGACTAGCGGTCTTTACGAGCAGTACTTC. Protein product: CAISGTSGLYEQYF.

V and J are TRBV25-1 and TRBJ1-3, with TRBD1 identical over 7 bases. The germline V gene encodes CDR1 MGHDK and CDR2 SYGVNS. The trim removed 2 bases at V and 0 bases at J, leaving 7 bases unmatched. This CDR3 is built from 17 residues. CDR3 amino acids: CASSEGGQLTSGNTIYF. As DNA, the CDR3 is TGTGCCAGCAGTGAAGGGGGACAGCTAACCTCTGGAAACACCATATATTTT.

This clone was counted only a few times. The chain uses TRBV21-1 and TRBJ1-1; TRBD1, the table's D call, was not compared with the DNA. TRBV21-1 is flagged as a pseudogene. This CDR3 is built from 15 residues. The CDR3 nucleotides are TGTGCCAGCAGCAAAATGGGCAGGGGATGCACTGAAGCTTTCTTT. It codes for CASSKMGRGCTEAFF.

The rearrangement links TRBV7-9 to TRBJ2-6, with D tentatively TRBD1 (5 bases). This CDR3 is built from 17 residues. The germline V and J ends were trimmed by 4 bases and 0 bases, with 13 bases remaining between them. CDR1 and CDR2 (germline): SEHNR, FQNEAQ (reference sequence). CDR3: CASSSTGLLSGANVLTF. The CDR3 DNA reads TGTGCCAGCAGCTCTACAGGATTGCTCTCTGGGGCCAACGTCCTGACTTTC.

The chain has TRBV6-5 and TRBJ2-1; TRBD2 aligns across 7 bases. Germline CDR1 and CDR2: MNHEY and SVGAGI. V shed 6 bases and J 5 bases; nucleotides not matched to a gene: 10. The CDR3 runs 15 residues. The chain's CDR3 is CASRTSGEGHNEQFF. The CDR3 DNA follows: TGTGCCAGCAGGACGAGCGGGGAGGGACACAATGAGCAGTTCTTC.

The V gene is TRBV19, the J gene TRBJ2-6; D unresolved. V lost 0 bases and J lost 0, with 3 bases in between. Germline V lookup: CDR1 LNHDA, CDR2 SQIVND (reference sequence). This CDR3 contains 15 residues. The CDR3 here is CASSIESSGANVLTF. In DNA, the CDR3 is TGTGCCAGTAGTATAGAGAGCTCTGGGGCCAACGTCCTGACTTTC.

The chain employs TRBV7-9 and TRBJ2-3; perhaps TRBD1 as D (6 bases). The ends were cut back, 5 bases at V and 0 bases at J, with 15 bases in the middle. The CDR3 has 16 residues. Germline values: CDR1 SEHNR, CDR2 FQNEAQ (reference sequence). The CDR3 loop is CASSLNRVASTDTQYF. CDR3 coding DNA: TGTGCCAGCAGCCTAAACAGGGTTGCTAGCACAGATACGCAGTATTTT. Full variable domain (rest looked up from reference TRBV7-9 and TRBJ2-3): DTGVSQNPRHKITKRGQNVTFRCDPISEHNRLYWYRQTLGQGPEFLTYFQNEAQLEKSRLLSDRFSAERPKGSFSTLEIQRTEQGDSAMYLCASSLNRVASTDTQYFGPGTRLTVL.

A single count supports this clone. The junction departs from germline at one end; a sequencing error may be responsible. This chain uses TRBV7-7 with TRBJ2-3, with 8 bases that match TRBD1. Germline loops: CDR1 SSHAT, CDR2 FNYEAQ (reference sequence). The CDR3 extends over 15 amino acids. The CDR3 bases are TGTGCTAGCAGCCGCCGGGGACAGGCGGCGGATACGCAGTATTTT. The encoded protein is CASSRRGQAADTQYF. Full variable domain (missing parts from reference TRBV7-7 and TRBJ2-3): GAGVSQSPRYKVTKRGQDVTLRCDPISSHATLYWYQQALGQGPEFLTYFNYEAQPDKSGLPSDRFSAERPEGSISTLTIQRTEQRDSAMYRCASSRRGQAADTQYFGPGTRLTVL.

The genes are TRBV23-1 and TRBJ2-7; TRBD1 is a possible D gene (6 bases). TRBV23-1 is labeled an ORF, and its function is uncertain. Trimming pared 6 bases from V and 0 bases from J, leaving 21 bases between. The CDR3 extends over 17 amino acids. CDR3 DNA: TGCGCCAGCAGGCGGACAGCCTCCTTTTCTAGCTCCTACGAGCAGTACTTC. Amino acids: CASRRTASFSSSYEQYF.

V usage is TRBV6-5 and J usage is TRBJ2-3; 12 nucleotides agree with TRBD2. This CDR3 is 16 amino acids long. Trimming cost V 2 bases and J 2 bases; bases outside gene matches: 2. Germline V gene data show CDR1 as MNHEY and CDR2 as SVGAGI. CDR3: CASSYGLAGITDTQYF. CDR3 nucleotide sequence: TGTGCCAGCAGTTACGGACTAGCGGGGATCACAGATACGCAGTATTTT.

This chain connects TRBV6-1 to TRBJ1-1; D remains unclear. V was trimmed by 0 bases and J by 7 bases, leaving 27 bases between them. Germline CDR1 and CDR2: MNHNS and SASEGT. The CDR3 consists of 19 residues. The CDR3 protein is CASSEAVVTDYTSVNEAFF. The CDR3 nucleotides are TGTGCCAGCAGTGAAGCGGTCGTTACGGACTACACTAGTGTAAATGAAGCTTTCTTT.

This clone was counted only a few times. The chain links TRBV4-3 to TRBJ2-5, with 8 bases identical to TRBD2. V was clipped by 4 bases and J by 4 bases; unmatched bases: 8. The V gene's germline CDR1 is LGHNA and CDR2 YSLEER. There are 15 residues in the CDR3. CDR3 sequence reads: CASSPASGGGETQYF. DNA of the CDR3: TGCGCCAGCAGCCCCGCCTCGGGAGGGGGAGAGACCCAGTACTTC.